This T cell receptor (beta chain) was identified in a study of spatial heterogeneity in lung cancer (dated by TCRdb to the late 2010s). Study-wide context: Beta-chain transcripts were consistently detected in greater numbers than alpha-chain transcripts, which likely reflects a higher abundance of beta-chain transcripts. In the raw uncorrected reads, each unique combination of TCR and UMI appeared on average more than ten times. At surgery, both alpha and beta chains were TCR-sequenced in about 200 tumor regions, over 61 matched nontumor lung samples and a few dozen PBMC samples. In non-small cell lung cancer, the study made a quantitative comparison of TCR alpha and beta repertoires among multiple tumor regions, matched nontumor lung and blood. Nonsynonymous mutation counts, determined by whole-exome sequencing of tumor tissue, were related to TCR repertoire features. Overall results and qualifications from the work: Confirming at a functional level the hypothesis that regional TCRs recognize regional mutations was considered to require additional single-cell paired TCR alpha and beta sequencing. Ubiquitous expanded tumor TCRs were detected in blood more often at tumor resection than at routine follow-up.

The sample's time point label, decoded: sample taken at primary tumor resection. For TCR sequencing, whole RNA was extracted from tumor and nontumor lung tissue, or from cryopreserved PBMC samples, and no cell sorting was done. Donors were 65 to 85 patients with early-stage, untreated non-small cell lung cancer from the lung TRACERx cohort. Patients were selected for TCR sequencing only if sufficient RNA was available from at least two tumor regions. Library generation was performed with 5' RACE. Sequencing was performed on a NextSeq 500. In the TCR library protocol, a unique molecular identifier was attached to each TCR cDNA molecule so that PCR and sequencing errors could be corrected. The authors' pipeline ran thus. TCR identification, UMI-based error correction and CDR3 extraction were all carried out with Decombinator tools. Expanded TCRs were defined as those above a frequency of 2 per 1,000, corresponding to the top 1% of the tumor frequency distribution. Each repertoire was subsampled 100 times to 5,000 TCRs, after which Renyi diversity was computed with the R vegan package. CDR3 similarity networks were built from amino acid triplet string-kernel similarity, connecting CDR3s with pairwise similarity above 0.82. The public reads were reanalyzed by TCRdb: fastp trimming at Q25, MiXCR alignment, in-frame beta chains only. Each record represents a unique CDR3 protein, reported with the most common genes and DNA among its rows. The V and J calls and clone size are TCRdb's, not the authors'. This sample has tens of thousands of distinct CDR3 sequences in its table, and 3.5% to 5.5% of those were observed once. The ten largest clones add up to under 45% of the sample.

Reading the germline V gene gives CDR1 SGHTA and CDR2 FQGTGA. Deletion took 1 base off V and 6 bases off J, with a span of 13 bases between the germline ends. From the cysteine through the phenylalanine, the CDR3 covers 16 amino acids. The entry retains the CDR3 DNA only, 48 bases that are in frame from base 1. This clonotype has ten or more counts. The specificity of this receptor is unknown. There are no base qualities to consult, and no much larger clone falls within one base. This clonotype was obtained from a male donor with early-stage non-small cell lung cancer. Sequenced material: PBMCs, taken at surgery. The chain is made from TRBV7-3 and TRBJ1-6; TRBD1 could be the D gene, as 5 bases match. The sequence in DNA is TGTGCCAGCAGCTTAAGTGCGAGGGGCTTTAATTCACCCCTCCACTTT. It is translated as CASSLSARGFNSPLHF.